One and the same sample provided the 27 T cell receptor beta chains below, sequenced in a study of blood T cell repertoires in COVID-19. TCRdb's table, derived via immunoSEQ multiplex PCR, lists solely in-frame clones and lacks some. The sample shows 280,000 or so clones, around 85% of them seen only once. The sample consisted of PBMCs or T cells enriched from blood (not recorded which). The receptor set was obtained from a man aged 30 to 39 who had recovered from COVID-19.

The J gene is TRBJ2-2, the V gene TRBV7-8, with TRBD2 as a possible D gene (6 bases). The CDR3 spans 17 residues. The ends were cut back, 4 bases at V and 8 bases at J, with 23 bases in the middle. Germline lookup yields CDR1 SGHVS and CDR2 FQNEAQ. The DNA of the CDR3 is TGTGCCAGCAGCTCAACCCTTATCGGAGGGGCGCCGGGGGAGCTGTTTTTT. The encoded protein is CASSSTLIGGAPGELFF.

This clone was picked up a small number of times. J is TRBJ1-1 and V is TRBV12-3 or TRBV12-4; no firm D call. The V and J ends lost 7 bases and 0 bases respectively, with 9 bases between them. The CDR3 has 13 residues. CDR3 in amino acids: CASTLSMNTEAFF. CDR3 in DNA: TGTGCCAGCACTCTATCAATGAACACTGAAGCTTTCTTT.

J is TRBJ2-7 and V is TRBV5-1, with 7 positions matching TRBD1. The CDR3 has 15 amino acids. In germline, CDR1 is SGHRS, CDR2 YFSETQ. V lost 4 bases to trimming and J lost 4 bases; unmatched junction nucleotides: 11. CDR3: CASSAQTGNLYEQYF. The CDR3 bases are TGCGCCAGCAGCGCACAGACAGGGAACCTTTACGAGCAGTACTTC.

The gene calls are TRBV7-3 and TRBJ1-6, with a weak D call TRBD1 (5 bases). Germline V gene lookup returns CDR1 SGHTA and CDR2 FQGTGA. Trimming took off 0 bases at V and 8 bases at J, with 8 bases between the two ends. The CDR3 has 14 residues. The CDR3 DNA reads as TGTGCCAGCAGCTTAACAGGGGTGGATTCACCCCTCCACTTT. Translating gives CASSLTGVDSPLHF.

This clone was counted once. The chain uses TRBV5-1 and TRBJ2-3, with TRBD2 matching 7 bases. This CDR3 is built from 14 residues. From germline, CDR1 is SGHRS and CDR2 YFSETQ. Germline trimming cut 4 bases from V and 0 bases from J; bases unmatched to any gene: 2. This CDR3 is CASSGTTSTDTQYF. The CDR3 nucleotides read TGCGCCAGCAGCGGGACTACAAGCACAGATACGCAGTATTTT. Combining the CDR3 with reference TRBV5-1 and TRBJ2-3 gives the whole variable domain KAGVTQTPRYLIKTRGQQVTLSCSPISGHRSVSWYQQTPGQGLQFLFEYFSETQRNKGNFPGRFSGRQFSNSRSEMNVSTLELGDSALYLCASSGTTSTDTQYFGPGTRLTVL.

The V gene is TRBV4-2, the J gene TRBJ2-2; TRBD2 is a possible D gene (6 bases). Trimming took off 4 bases at V and 0 bases at J, with 12 bases between the two ends. Per germline, CDR1 LGHNA and CDR2 YNFKEQ. The CDR3 length is 16 residues. CDR3 bases: TGTGCCAGCAGCCTTTACGGGGGATCGAACACCGGGGAGCTGTTTTTT. Translated, it gives CASSLYGGSNTGELFF.

The chain is built from TRBV29-1 and TRBJ1-4; TRBD1 might be the D (6 bases). CDR3 length: 15 amino acids. V lost 4 bases and J 5 bases, leaving 17 bases between the germline ends. Germline CDR1 SQVTM, CDR2 ANQGSEA. CDR3 in amino acids: CSVGNPGEGNEKLFF. In DNA, the CDR3 is TGCAGCGTTGGGAATCCAGGGGAAGGGAATGAAAAACTGTTTTTT.

The J gene is TRBJ1-4, the V gene TRBV2; the match to TRBD1 covers 8 bases. The CDR3 has 13 residues. V dropped 5 bases and J dropped 11; count of bases not matched to a gene: 7. Germline V lookup: CDR1 SNHLY, CDR2 FYNNEI. The CDR3 DNA reads as TGTGCCAGCAGTAACTTCAGGGGGCAGAAACTGTTTTTT. Protein: CASSNFRGQKLFF.

The chain joins TRBV9 to TRBJ2-1, with D possibly TRBD1 on 6 matching bases. V lost 3 bases and J 8 bases, leaving 18 bases between the germline ends. The length of the CDR3 is 15 residues. Germline loops: CDR1 SGDLS, CDR2 YYNGEE. CDR3 region: CASSAPGTPFYEQFF. The CDR3 DNA follows: TGTGCCAGCAGCGCTCCCGGGACACCGTTCTATGAGCAGTTCTTC.

The J gene is TRBJ2-1, the V gene TRBV27; D might be TRBD2 (7 bases). Between the trimmed V and J ends, which lost 5 bases and 10 bases, there was a span of 15 bases. Germline CDR1 MNHEY, CDR2 SMNVEV (reference sequence). The CDR3 is 13 amino acids. CDR3 sequence (DNA): TGTGCCAGCAGTGCCCCGAGGGGGGGCGAGCAGTTCTTC. It is translated as CASSAPRGGEQFF.

This clone was seen a few times. The chain recombines TRBV30 with TRBJ2-6; tentatively, D is TRBD1 (6 bases). The germline CDR1 and CDR2 sequences are GTSNPN and SVGIG (reference sequence). The CDR3 runs 15 residues. Trimming took 6 bases from V and 3 from J, leaving 15 bases between them. The CDR3 nucleotides read TGTGCCTGCAGTAGGGGGACCGGTGGGGCCAACGTCCTGACTTTC. Its protein is CACSRGTGGANVLTF.

The rearrangement uses TRBV4-3 and TRBJ1-2; the match to TRBD1 covers 12 bases. Trimming took 2 bases from V and 2 from J; bases not matched to a gene: 6. Germline values: CDR1 LGHNA, CDR2 YSLEER. CDR3 length: 17 residues. CDR3 in DNA: TGCGCCAGCAGCCAACCGGGACAGGGGGCAAGGAACTATGGCTACACCTTC. Residues: CASSQPGQGARNYGYTF.

This chain uses TRBV19 with TRBJ1-3, with 8 bases matching TRBD1. V was pared by 6 bases and J by 0 bases, with 13 bases of the junction left unmatched. This CDR3 has 18 amino acids. Germline V gene lookup returns CDR1 LNHDA and CDR2 SQIVND (reference sequence). The CDR3 reads CASSTPTGAISSGNTIYF. CDR3 in DNA: TGTGCCAGTAGCACCCCGACAGGGGCCATTAGCTCTGGAAACACCATATATTTT.

The chain is built from TRBV7-9 and TRBJ1-6; TRBD1 agrees at 9 bases. V was pared by 4 bases and J by 3 bases, with 1 base of the junction left unmatched. The CDR3 totals 15 residues. In germline, CDR1 is SEHNR, CDR2 FQNEAQ (reference sequence). The DNA for the CDR3 is TGTGCCAGCAGCTGGGGACAGGGCTATAATTCACCCCTCCACTTT. The encoded protein is CASSWGQGYNSPLHF.

The V gene is TRBV19, the J gene TRBJ1-4; 9 bases fit TRBD1. V gave up 6 bases and J gave up 5 bases; unmatched junction bases: 4. The germline gives CDR1 LNHDA, CDR2 SQIVND (reference sequence). This CDR3 has 14 residues. CDR3 sequence: CASSPGQGNEKLFF. DNA for the CDR3: TGTGCCAGTAGCCCGGGACAGGGAAATGAAAAACTGTTTTTT. Variable domain in full (rest from reference TRBV19 and TRBJ1-4): DGGITQSPKYLFRKEGQNVTLSCEQNLNHDAMYWYRQDPGQGLRLIYYSQIVNDFQKGDIAEGYSVSREKKESFPLTVTSAQKNPTAFYLCASSPGQGNEKLFFGSGTQLSVL.

This clone was seen more than once but under ten times. The rearrangement joins TRBV2 to TRBJ1-3, with no clear D. Germline-derived CDR1 and CDR2 are SNHLY and FYNNEI. The germline V and J ends were trimmed by 6 bases and 1 base, with 10 bases remaining between them. The length of the CDR3 is 14 residues. In DNA form, the CDR3 reads TGTGCCAGCAGAACAGAGCCATCTGGAAACACCATATATTTT. It specifies CASRTEPSGNTIYF. Complete variable domain (other parts from reference TRBV2 and TRBJ1-3): EPEVTQTPSHQVTQMGQEVILRCVPISNHLYFYWYRQILGQKVEFLVSFYNNEISEKSEIFDDQFSVERPDGSNFTLKIRSTKLEDSAMYFCASRTEPSGNTIYFGEGSWLTVV.

This chain links TRBV30 with TRBJ2-7; 7 nucleotides agree with TRBD1. V lost 0 bases to trimming and J lost 6 bases; unmatched junction nucleotides: 11. The germline CDR1 and CDR2 sequences are GTSNPN and SVGIG (reference sequence). The length of the CDR3 is 15 residues. The CDR3 is CAWSVLGGEVGEQYF. In nucleotides, the CDR3 is TGTGCCTGGAGTGTATTAGGGGGCGAAGTCGGCGAGCAGTACTTC. Drawing the rest from reference TRBV30 and TRBJ2-7, the complete variable domain is SQTIHQWPATLVQPVGSPLSLECTVEGTSNPNLYWYRQAAGRGLQLLFYSVGIGQISSEVPQNLSASRPQDRQFILSSKKLLLSDSGFYLCAWSVLGGEVGEQYFGPGTRLTVT.

The rearrangement uses TRBV28 and TRBJ1-2; unclear D gene. CDR1 MDHEN and CDR2 SYDVKM come from the germline V gene. The CDR3 runs 13 residues. V lost 7 bases and J lost 0, with 9 bases in between. The CDR3 coding sequence is TGTGCCAGCACCCTTAGATCTAACTATGGCTACACCTTC. Amino acid sequence: CASTLRSNYGYTF.

V gene TRBV20-1 combines with J gene TRBJ2-1; a weak D match, TRBD1 (5 bases). This CDR3 spans 14 amino acids. V dropped 3 bases and J dropped 3 bases, with 12 bases sitting between them. Germline V gene sequence: CDR1 DFQATT, CDR2 SNEGSKA (reference sequence). CDR3 sequence (DNA): TGCAGTGCTAGTTCCAGGGTTGGCTACAATGAGCAGTTCTTC. Translated: CSASSRVGYNEQFF.

The DNA of the CDR3 is TGTGCCAGCAGTTTGGCAGGGGCTAAAGGTGAAGCTTTCTTT. Translated, it gives CASSLAGAKGEAFF. The chain employs TRBV7-9 and TRBJ1-1; tentatively, D is TRBD1 (6 bases). V was cut by 6 bases and J by 7 bases, with 18 bases left in between. This CDR3 is 14 amino acids long. Germline-derived CDR1 and CDR2 are SEHNR and FQNEAQ (reference sequence).

V gene TRBV6-6 combines with J gene TRBJ1-1; D is unresolved. The V gene lost 4 bases and the J gene lost 4 bases, with 10 bases spanning the gap. CDR1 is MNHNY and CDR2 is SVGAGI in the germline V gene (reference sequence). The CDR3 is made up of 13 amino acids. In DNA, the CDR3 is TGTGCCAGCAGTTGGAGGGTTGGCACTGAAGCTTTCTTT. It is translated as CASSWRVGTEAFF.

V usage is TRBV10-2 and J usage is TRBJ2-7, with D maybe TRBD1 (5 bases). In germline, CDR1 is WSHSY, CDR2 SAAADI. Between the trimmed V and J ends, which lost 7 bases and 3 bases, there was a span of 13 bases. The CDR3 extends over 13 amino acids. The CDR3 reads CASTRRTYYEQYF. The CDR3 nucleotides are TGCGCCAGCACACGACGGACATACTACGAGCAGTACTTC.

The chain employs TRBV2 and TRBJ1-2; the match to TRBD1 covers 7 bases. This CDR3 contains 14 residues. Germline assignment: CDR1 SNHLY and CDR2 FYNNEI. After removal of 5 bases from V and 3 bases from J, the junction contained 6 bases not matched to a gene. CDR3 region: CASSKSGTDYGYTF. In DNA, the CDR3 is TGTGCCAGCAGTAAGTCCGGGACAGACTATGGCTACACCTTC.

V and J are TRBV18 and TRBJ1-5; 8 nucleotides align to TRBD1. V trimming: 3 bases; J trimming: 0 bases; junction bases outside the gene matches: 4. CDR3 length: 16 residues. CDR1 and CDR2 (germline): KGHSH, LQKENI. The CDR3 region has the DNA TGTGCCAGCTCACCGGGACAGGATCCTAGCAATCAGCCCCAGCATTTT. Its protein is CASSPGQDPSNQPQHF.

V usage is TRBV27 and J usage is TRBJ1-2; D is perhaps TRBD1 (6 bases). Germline values: CDR1 MNHEY, CDR2 SMNVEV (reference sequence). The CDR3 has 15 residues. V dropped 5 bases and J dropped 2 bases, with 15 bases sitting between them. CDR3 sequence (DNA): TGTGCCAGCAGTCCCTCGGACAGAGGGAACTATGGCTACACCTTC. Its protein is CASSPSDRGNYGYTF.

The chain links TRBV27 to TRBJ1-3; the D gene is possibly TRBD1 (6 bases). V lost 6 bases and J lost 3, with 9 bases in between. CDR3 length equals 13 residues. The germline gives CDR1 MNHEY, CDR2 SMNVEV (reference sequence). CDR3 DNA sequence: TGTGCCAGCAGGCCGACAGGTGGAAACACCATATATTTT. This encodes CASRPTGGNTIYF.

The count of this clone is one. This sample also contains other DNA sequences that code for the same CDR3. This chain joins TRBV6-5 and TRBJ1-5, with D hard to call. Germline values: CDR1 MNHEY, CDR2 SVGAGI. V lost 4 bases, J lost 7 bases, and 8 bases lay in between. CDR3 length: 12 residues. CDR3 amino acids: CASSSPGQPQHF. The CDR3 nucleotides are TGTGCCAGCAGTTCCCCGGGGCAGCCCCAGCATTTT.